This T cell receptor beta chain was identified in a study of blood T cells in healthy people across ages. Primed by a sample-barcoded 5' primer and a J-beta primer mix, a second PCR proceeded for 7 to 11 cycles. Each cDNA molecule was tagged by a template-switch adaptor that had 12 random nucleotides. One entry per CDR3 protein, called by TCRdb with MiXCR from the 5' RACE reads. The data contain about 730,000 distinct CDR3 sequences, roughly 44% of them singletons. The study's findings and limits: Among long-lived donors, naive CD4+ cells were more numerous and diversity higher than in aged donors. There was no known CMV status for donors, so expanded clonotype changes were possibly confounded. Strong correlation existed between TCR beta diversity and naive T cell percentage.

There are a few counts of this clonotype. Its antigen is unknown. The length of the CDR3 is 16 residues. Trimming cost V 10 bases and J 0 bases, with 19 bases left between them. Sequencing used blood. The clonotype was recovered from an older woman in good health. The gene calls are TRBV12-3 or TRBV12-4 and TRBJ2-1; no clear D. For the CDR3, the DNA is TGTGCCATCAAACTCGGCGACTTAAGCTCCTACAATGAGCAGTTCTTC. This gives the protein CAIKLGDLSSYNEQFF.